A single sample gave rise to the 28 T cell receptor beta chains below, sequenced in a study of a mutant IDH1 vaccine in newly diagnosed glioma. These receptors have no known antigen. The protocol was immunoSEQ multiplex PCR, while the TCRdb copy is restricted to in-frame clones and leaves out a portion. The data contain approximately 66,000 clones, 80% to 90% of them singletons. Time point meaning: week 35, safety follow-up. Every single dose of the vaccine, 300 ug of mutant IDH1 20-mer peptide, came with topical imiquimod. The sequences come from PBMCs, collected from a glioma patient whose treatment included an IDH1 peptide vaccine. Every receptor here comes from a man aged 25 to 40 with glioma.

The chain uses TRBV27 and TRBJ1-5; D is possibly TRBD1 (6 bases). V was cut by 6 bases and J by 9 bases, with 33 bases left in between. Germline CDR1 MNHEY, CDR2 SMNVEV (reference sequence). CDR3 length: 19 amino acids. CDR3 amino acids: CASSRIPGHDFIRLGPQHF. In nucleotides, the CDR3 is TGTGCCAGCAGCCGCATACCGGGACACGACTTTATTAGGCTTGGGCCCCAGCATTTT.

The chain carries TRBV7-2 and TRBJ2-1, with D maybe TRBD1 (6 bases). V was pared by 7 bases and J by 7 bases, with 11 bases between. Germline V gene sequence: CDR1 SGHTA, CDR2 FQGNSA. This CDR3 is built from 12 residues. CDR3 loop: CASKGGVNEQFF. In DNA, the CDR3 is TGTGCCAGCAAAGGGGGAGTGAATGAGCAGTTCTTC.

This clone was observed a few times. The chain employs TRBV6-1 and TRBJ2-3; 9 bases agree with TRBD2. V lost 3 bases, J lost 1 base, and 5 bases stayed unmatched. The CDR3 length is 16 residues. The germline V gene encodes CDR1 MNHNS and CDR2 SASEGT. The CDR3 coding sequence is TGTGCCAGCAGTGACCTAGCGGGGTCAGGCACAGATACGCAGTATTTT. Translation: CASSDLAGSGTDTQYF.

V and J are TRBV2 and TRBJ2-5, with TRBD2 matching 10 bases. CDR3 length: 15 residues. Looked up from germline, CDR1 is SNHLY and CDR2 is FYNNEI. V lost 9 bases, J lost 5 bases, and 12 bases stayed unmatched. CDR3 DNA: TGTGCCAGTGGGAGGAGCGGGGGGGCTGTGGAGACCCAGTACTTC. It codes for CASGRSGGAVETQYF.

The chain couples TRBV5-1 to TRBJ2-7; D ambiguous. V shed 2 bases and J shed 0 bases, with 6 bases lying between them. CDR1 and CDR2 (germline): SGHRS, YFSETQ. This CDR3 comprises 13 residues. Here the CDR3 DNA reads TGCGCCAGCAGCTTAACCGCCTCCTACGAGCAGTACTTC. Its translation is CASSLTASYEQYF.

This chain connects TRBV27 to TRBJ2-3; D may be TRBD1 (5 bases). The CDR3 spans 14 residues. Germline CDR1 reads MNHEY; CDR2 reads SMNVEV (reference sequence). The V end lost 8 bases, the J end lost 2 bases, and 14 bases lay between the germline ends. This CDR3 is CASRSGWPTDTQYF. In DNA, the CDR3 is TGTGCCAGCCGTTCAGGGTGGCCCACAGATACGCAGTATTTT.

V gene TRBV6-5 combines with J gene TRBJ2-5; TRBD1 is a possible D gene (7 bases). The CDR3 length is 14 residues. The germline V and J ends were trimmed by 2 bases and 7 bases, with 14 bases remaining between them. CDR1 and CDR2 (germline): MNHEY, SVGAGI. CDR3 region: CASSYEGARGTQYF. As DNA, the CDR3 is TGTGCCAGCAGTTACGAGGGGGCGCGGGGGACCCAGTACTTC.

The rearrangement uses TRBV7-9 and TRBJ2-3; D not certain. V was clipped by 1 base and J by 1 base, with 15 bases between them. Germline-derived CDR1 and CDR2 are SEHNR and FQNEAQ (reference sequence). The CDR3 has 17 amino acids. The CDR3: CASSLGYQSLGTDTQYF. The CDR3, as DNA: TGTGCCAGCAGCTTAGGGTACCAGAGTCTGGGCACAGATACGCAGTATTTT. Together with reference TRBV7-9 and TRBJ2-3, the CDR3 gives the full variable domain: DTGVSQNPRHKITKRGQNVTFRCDPISEHNRLYWYRQTLGQGPEFLTYFQNEAQLEKSRLLSDRFSAERPKGSFSTLEIQRTEQGDSAMYLCASSLGYQSLGTDTQYFGPGTRLTVL.

The chain recombines TRBV18 with TRBJ1-1; D ambiguous. Germline lookup yields CDR1 KGHSH and CDR2 LQKENI. Trimming took 6 bases from V and 2 from J, leaving 13 bases between them. This CDR3 is 14 amino acids long. The CDR3 coding sequence is TGTGCCAGCTCGTCACGGGTCTCAAACACTGAAGCTTTCTTT. Residues: CASSSRVSNTEAFF. The variable domain in full, completed from reference TRBV18 and TRBJ1-1, reads NAGVMQNPRHLVRRRGQEARLRCSPMKGHSHVYWYRQLPEEGLKFMVYLQKENIIDESGMPKERFSAEFPKEGPSILRIQQVVRGDSAAYFCASSSRVSNTEAFFGQGTRLTVV.

The chain carries TRBV18 and TRBJ1-6; 9 positions match TRBD1. The CDR3 extends over 14 amino acids. V dropped 4 bases and J dropped 5; count of bases not matched to a gene: 0. Germline values: CDR1 KGHSH, CDR2 LQKENI. CDR3 in DNA: TGTGCCAGCTCACGGACAGGGGATAATTCACCCCTCCACTTT. Its protein product is CASSRTGDNSPLHF.

DNA for the CDR3: TGTGCTACTAGGGGGCATAATGGAAACACCATATATTTT. This translates into CATRGHNGNTIYF. This chain connects TRBV6-5 to TRBJ1-3, with 7 positions matching TRBD1. This CDR3 comprises 13 residues. Germline lookup yields CDR1 MNHEY and CDR2 SVGAGI.

CDR3 sequence: CASSYPGGYEQYF. The CDR3 DNA sequence: TGTGCCAGCAGTTACCCAGGGGGCTACGAGCAGTACTTC. The rearrangement uses TRBV6-5 and TRBJ2-7, with TRBD1 matching over 7 bases. CDR3 length: 13 residues. J was trimmed by 3 bases and V by 2 bases; bases with no gene match: 1. CDR1 and CDR2 (germline): MNHEY, SVGAGI.

In DNA, the CDR3 is TGTGCCAGCAGCTGGGGGACGATCTACGAGCAGTACTTC. It yields the protein CASSWGTIYEQYF. The chain is built from TRBV5-6 and TRBJ2-7; D is possibly TRBD1 or TRBD2 (5 bases each). This CDR3 is 13 amino acids long. The V end lost 3 bases, the J end lost 3 bases, and 10 bases lay between the germline ends. The germline CDR1 and CDR2 sequences are SGHDT and YYEEEE.

The CDR3 loop reads CASSLVQAGGEAFF. The CDR3 nucleotides are TGCGCCAGCAGCTTGGTACAGGCCGGAGGGGAAGCTTTCTTT. The chain has TRBV5-1 and TRBJ1-1; possibly TRBD1 for D (5 bases). The CDR3 length is 14 residues. Germline CDR1 and CDR2: SGHRS and YFSETQ. Trimming stripped 0 bases from V and 8 bases from J, with 14 bases between.

J is TRBJ1-2 and V is TRBV19; the match to TRBD1 covers 7 bases. This CDR3 is 15 amino acids long. With V trimmed by 1 base and J by 0 bases, 2 bases remained unmatched. Germline V gives CDR1 LNHDA, CDR2 SQIVND (reference sequence). CDR3 in DNA: TGTGCCAGTAGTATAGTCGGGACAGCTAACTATGGCTACACCTTC. This translates into CASSIVGTANYGYTF.

The chain uses TRBV29-1 and TRBJ2-7; D unresolved. Germline CDR1 SQVTM, CDR2 ANQGSEA. The CDR3 runs 15 residues. The V end was cut by 3 bases, the J end by 2 bases, with 17 bases between. This CDR3 is CSVDDLGGRTYEQYF. The CDR3, as DNA: TGCAGCGTTGATGACTTGGGCGGACGGACCTACGAGCAGTACTTC.

A single count supports this clone. V gene TRBV11-1 combines with J gene TRBJ1-1, with D unclear. The CDR3 runs to 15 residues. V lost 3 bases, J lost 4 bases, and 15 bases lay in between. Germline CDR1 and CDR2: SGHAT and FQDESV (reference sequence). The CDR3 reads CASSFRSGPVTEAFF. DNA of the CDR3: TGTGCCAGCAGCTTCCGGTCAGGTCCGGTCACTGAAGCTTTCTTT.

The chain combines TRBV4-1 with TRBJ2-1; 9 bases are shared with TRBD2. The V gene end was trimmed by 5 bases and the J gene end by 5 bases; junction bases not matched to a gene: 7. The CDR3 totals 15 residues. Germline loops: CDR1 MGHRA, CDR2 YSYEKL. The CDR3 nucleotides are TGCGCCAGCAGCTACCCCGGGACTAGCAACAATGAGCAGTTCTTC. This codes for CASSYPGTSNNEQFF.

The chain uses TRBV5-6 and TRBJ2-5; no clear D gene. Germline CDR1 and CDR2: SGHDT and YYEEEE. Trimming stripped 2 bases from V and 4 bases from J, with 12 bases between. The CDR3 loop spans 14 amino acids. CDR3 coding DNA: TGTGCCAGCAGCTTAATGAGCCGACCAGAGACCCAGTACTTC. Its protein is CASSLMSRPETQYF.

The rearrangement links TRBV7-8 to TRBJ1-1; D is ambiguous. There are 15 residues in the CDR3. CDR1 is SGHVS and CDR2 is FQNEAQ in the germline V gene. V gave up 3 bases and J gave up 1 base, with 12 bases separating them. The CDR3 DNA is TGTGCCAGCAGCTTGAATATGGCGGGGAACACTGAAGCTTTCTTT. The encoded protein is CASSLNMAGNTEAFF.

The chain links TRBV5-4 to TRBJ2-3, with D perhaps given as TRBD1 or TRBD2 (5 bases each). This CDR3 spans 11 amino acids. Germline values: CDR1 SGHNT, CDR2 YYREEE (reference sequence). CDR3 loop: CAGDDTDTQYF. The CDR3, as DNA: TGTGCGGGGGACGACACAGATACGCAGTATTTT.

The rearrangement links TRBV29-1 to TRBJ1-1; D is ambiguous. Per the germline V gene, CDR1 is SQVTM and CDR2 is ANQGSEA. The CDR3 is 14 residues long. Between the trimmed V and J ends, which lost 6 bases and 0 bases, there was a span of 14 bases. DNA of the CDR3: TGCAGCGTCGCCGAAAACCCAGTGAACACTGAAGCTTTCTTT. Encoded protein: CSVAENPVNTEAFF.

This chain links TRBV19 with TRBJ2-5, with a weak D call TRBD2 (7 bases). V shed 9 bases and J shed 5 bases, with 19 bases lying between them. The CDR3 is 14 residues long. Germline CDR1 is LNHDA and CDR2 is SQIVND (reference sequence). The CDR3, as DNA: TGTGCCAGCCGGCCCCGCGGGGGCCGCGAGACCCAGTACTTC. Translated: CASRPRGGRETQYF.

J is TRBJ1-5 and V is TRBV6-1, with a weak D call TRBD1 (5 bases). Between the trimmed V and J ends, which lost 5 bases and 6 bases, there was a span of 14 bases. Looked up from germline, CDR1 is MNHNS and CDR2 is SASEGT. CDR3 length: 14 residues. The CDR3, as DNA: TGTGCCAGCAGTTGGGGGGTATCCGGTCAGCCCCAGCATTTT. Translating gives CASSWGVSGQPQHF.

V and J are TRBV4-1 and TRBJ2-7; 8 bases map to TRBD2. V gave up 0 bases and J gave up 5 bases; unmatched junction bases: 6. Germline lookup yields CDR1 MGHRA and CDR2 YSYEKL. The CDR3 has 15 amino acids. The CDR3 sequence: CASSQDIAGLNEQYF. The CDR3 DNA follows: TGCGCCAGCAGCCAAGATATAGCGGGGCTGAACGAGCAGTACTTC.

The chain is built from TRBV7-9 and TRBJ1-3; D is undetermined. V lost 3 bases and J 0 bases, leaving 3 bases between the germline ends. CDR3 length: 13 amino acids. Germline-derived CDR1 and CDR2 are SEHNR and FQNEAQ (reference sequence). DNA for the CDR3: TGTGCCAGCAGCTTGAACTCTGGAAACACCATATATTTT. Translating gives CASSLNSGNTIYF.

V usage is TRBV2 and J usage is TRBJ2-5; tentatively, D is TRBD2 (7 bases). The DNA matches TRBJ2-7 better at its end, which makes the J call doubtful. The germline V gene has CDR1 SNHLY and CDR2 FYNNEI. This CDR3 has 13 residues. This CDR3 reads CASSPGGVYEQYF. The CDR3 nucleotides read TGTGCCAGCAGTCCGGGGGGCGTCTACGAGCAGTACTTC.

The CDR3 DNA sequence: TGTGCCAGCAGCGTAGGTATCGGGACACCCCCCTACGAGCAGTACTTC. This translates into CASSVGIGTPPYEQYF. The V and J genes are TRBV11-2 and TRBJ2-7, with D perhaps TRBD1 (6 bases). V was shortened by 5 bases and J by 2 bases, with 19 bases between the two germline ends. The CDR3 length is 16 residues. Looked up from germline, CDR1 is SGHAT and CDR2 is FQNNGV.